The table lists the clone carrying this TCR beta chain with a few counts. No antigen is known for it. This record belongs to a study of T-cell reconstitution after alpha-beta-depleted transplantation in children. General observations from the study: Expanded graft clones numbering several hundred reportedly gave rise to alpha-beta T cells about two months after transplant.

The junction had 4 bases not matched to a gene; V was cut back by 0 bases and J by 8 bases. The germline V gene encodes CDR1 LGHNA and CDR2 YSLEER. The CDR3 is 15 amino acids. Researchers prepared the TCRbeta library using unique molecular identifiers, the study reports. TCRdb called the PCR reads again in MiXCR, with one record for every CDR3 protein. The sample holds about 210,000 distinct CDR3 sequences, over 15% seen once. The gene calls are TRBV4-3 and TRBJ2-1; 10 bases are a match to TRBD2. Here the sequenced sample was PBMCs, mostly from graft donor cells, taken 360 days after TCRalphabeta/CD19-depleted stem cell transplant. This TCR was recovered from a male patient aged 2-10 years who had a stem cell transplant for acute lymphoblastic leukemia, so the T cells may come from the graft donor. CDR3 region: CASSQDSGGRDEQFF. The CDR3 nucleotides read TGCGCCAGCAGCCAAGATAGCGGGGGGAGGGATGAGCAGTTCTTC.